This TCR beta chain emerged from a study of neurological immune-mediated disorders. The V gene's germline CDR1 is SSHAT and CDR2 FNYEAQ (reference sequence). CDR3 size: 14 residues. Trimming left V 4 bases short and J 4 bases short, with 13 bases between. With 10-nucleotide random UMIs included, cDNA was synthesized by 5'RACE. MiXCR was run by TCRdb on the 5' RACE reads, yielding one entry per CDR3 protein. The table shows about 33,000 distinct CDR3 sequences, with roughly 1.6% occurring only once. The sequence was obtained from a woman aged 30 to 39 with multiple sclerosis. The chain combines TRBV7-7 with TRBJ2-5, with unresolved D. The specimen sequenced was PBMCs. Here the CDR3 reads CASSSSYQRETQYF. CDR3 DNA: TGTGCCAGCAGCTCTTCATACCAGAGAGAGACCCAGTACTTC.